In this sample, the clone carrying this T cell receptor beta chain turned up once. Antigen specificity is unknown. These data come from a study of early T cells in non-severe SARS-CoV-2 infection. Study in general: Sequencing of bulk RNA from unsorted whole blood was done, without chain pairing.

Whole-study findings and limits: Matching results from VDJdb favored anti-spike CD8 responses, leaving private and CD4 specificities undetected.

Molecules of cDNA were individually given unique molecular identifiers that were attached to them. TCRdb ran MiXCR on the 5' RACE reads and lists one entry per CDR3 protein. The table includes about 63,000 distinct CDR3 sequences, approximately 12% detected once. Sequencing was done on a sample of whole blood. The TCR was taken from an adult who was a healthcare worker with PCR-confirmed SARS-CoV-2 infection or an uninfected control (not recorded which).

The chain's CDR3 is CASSPVKEVKNIQYF. The CDR3 nucleotides read TGTGCCAGCAGCCCGGTAAAAGAAGTCAAAAACATTCAGTACTTC. V is TRBV11-2 and J is TRBJ2-4, with no clear D. The CDR3 is 15 amino acids. The V end lost 5 bases, the J end lost 3 bases, and 14 bases lay between the germline ends. Germline CDR1 is SGHAT and CDR2 is FQNNGV.